This T cell receptor (beta chain) was captured in a study of T cell repertoires in cytomegalovirus infection. Germline V lookup: CDR1 LGHNT, CDR2 FRNRAP. The CDR3 is 14 residues long. Trimming left V 5 bases short and J 1 base short, with 11 bases between. Via MiXCR, TCRdb re-called the reads, giving one row per CDR3 protein. The sample holds 450,000 to 550,000 distinct CDR3 sequences, under 55% seen once. As concerns this clonotype: Its antigen is not known.

This TCR derives from a human donor in good health (CMV status not recorded). Some clones in this sample may be carry-over from other donors' samples. Sample: cultured PBMCs, taken from culture after CMV antigen stimulation. The V gene is TRBV12-5, the J gene TRBJ2-5, with D tentatively TRBD1 (6 bases). The CDR3 here is CASGPGTPQETQYF. In DNA form, the CDR3 reads TGTGCTAGTGGTCCCGGGACACCCCAAGAGACCCAGTACTTC.